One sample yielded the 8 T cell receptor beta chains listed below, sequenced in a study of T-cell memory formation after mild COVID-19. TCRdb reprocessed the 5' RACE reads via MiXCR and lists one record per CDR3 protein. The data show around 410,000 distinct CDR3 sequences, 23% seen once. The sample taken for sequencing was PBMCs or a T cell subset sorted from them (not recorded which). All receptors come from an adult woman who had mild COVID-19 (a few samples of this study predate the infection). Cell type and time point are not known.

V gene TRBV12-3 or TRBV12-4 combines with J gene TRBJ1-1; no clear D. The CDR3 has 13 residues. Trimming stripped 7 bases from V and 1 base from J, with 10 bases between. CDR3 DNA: TGTGCCAGCACCTGGACGAGGAACACTGAAGCTTTCTTT. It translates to CASTWTRNTEAFF.

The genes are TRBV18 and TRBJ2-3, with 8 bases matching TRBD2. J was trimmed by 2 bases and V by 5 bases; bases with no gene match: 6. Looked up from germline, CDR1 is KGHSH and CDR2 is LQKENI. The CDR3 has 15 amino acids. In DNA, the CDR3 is TGTGCCAGCTCAGCGGGACTAGGCAACACAGATACGCAGTATTTT. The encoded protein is CASSAGLGNTDTQYF.

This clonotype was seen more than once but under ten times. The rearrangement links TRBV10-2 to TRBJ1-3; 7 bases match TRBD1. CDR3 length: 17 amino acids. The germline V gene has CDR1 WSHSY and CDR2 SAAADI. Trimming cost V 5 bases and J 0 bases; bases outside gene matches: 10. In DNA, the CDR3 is TGCGCCAGCAGTCGGACAGGTGGTTTTCCCTCTGGAAACACCATATATTTT. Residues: CASSRTGGFPSGNTIYF.

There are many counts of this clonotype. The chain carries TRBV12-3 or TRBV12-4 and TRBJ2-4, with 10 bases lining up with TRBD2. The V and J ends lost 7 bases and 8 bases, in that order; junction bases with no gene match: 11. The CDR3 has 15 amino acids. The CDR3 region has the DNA TGTGCCAGCATGCGCGGACTAGCGGCCACGGACATTCAGTACTTC. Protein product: CASMRGLAATDIQYF.

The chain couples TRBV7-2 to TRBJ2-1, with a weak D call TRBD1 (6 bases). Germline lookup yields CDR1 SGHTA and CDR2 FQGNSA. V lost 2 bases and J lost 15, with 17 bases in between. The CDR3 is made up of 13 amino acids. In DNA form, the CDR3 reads TGTGCCAGCAGCTTACCCCCCCAAACAGGGACGTTCTTC. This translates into CASSLPPQTGTFF.

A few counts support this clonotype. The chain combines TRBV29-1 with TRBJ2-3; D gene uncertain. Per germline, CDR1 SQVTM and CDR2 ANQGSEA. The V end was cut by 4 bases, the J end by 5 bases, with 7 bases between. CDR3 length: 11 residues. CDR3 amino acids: CSVAGLDTQYF. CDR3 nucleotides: TGCAGCGTTGCAGGATTAGATACGCAGTATTTT.

This chain's CDR3 is CATSRDGGDQPQHF. Written as DNA, the CDR3 is TGTGCCACCAGCAGAGACGGAGGGGATCAGCCCCAGCATTTT. This chain links TRBV15 with TRBJ1-5, with D possibly matching TRBD1 (5 bases). CDR3 length: 14 amino acids. Germline lookup yields CDR1 LNHNV and CDR2 YYDKDF (reference sequence). Between the trimmed V and J ends, which lost 0 bases and 5 bases, there was a span of 8 bases.

This CDR3 reads CASSGGRGEQYF. Written as DNA, the CDR3 is TGTGCCAGTAGTGGCGGGCGCGGGGAGCAGTACTTC. V usage is TRBV12-3 or TRBV12-4 and J usage is TRBJ2-7; the D gene is possibly TRBD2 (5 bases). The CDR3 has 12 residues. The V end was cut by 9 bases, the J end by 7 bases, with 16 bases between.